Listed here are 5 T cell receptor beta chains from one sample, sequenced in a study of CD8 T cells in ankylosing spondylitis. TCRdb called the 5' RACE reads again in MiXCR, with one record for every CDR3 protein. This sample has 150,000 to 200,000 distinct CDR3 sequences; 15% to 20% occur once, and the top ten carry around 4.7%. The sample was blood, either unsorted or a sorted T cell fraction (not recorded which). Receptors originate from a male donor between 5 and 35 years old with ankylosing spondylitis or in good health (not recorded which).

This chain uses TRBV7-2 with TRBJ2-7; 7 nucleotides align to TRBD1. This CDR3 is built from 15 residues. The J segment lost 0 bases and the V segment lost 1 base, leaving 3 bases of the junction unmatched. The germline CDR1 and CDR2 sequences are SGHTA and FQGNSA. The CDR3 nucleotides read TGTGCCAGCAGCTTAGGTCCAGGGGGCTCCTACGAGCAGTACTTC. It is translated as CASSLGPGGSYEQYF.

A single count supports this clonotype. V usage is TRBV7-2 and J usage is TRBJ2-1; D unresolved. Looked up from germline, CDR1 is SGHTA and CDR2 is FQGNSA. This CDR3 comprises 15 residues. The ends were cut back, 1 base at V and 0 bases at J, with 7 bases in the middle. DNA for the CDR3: TGTGCCAGCAGCTTAGGGACCACCTCCTACAATGAGCAGTTCTTC. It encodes CASSLGTTSYNEQFF.

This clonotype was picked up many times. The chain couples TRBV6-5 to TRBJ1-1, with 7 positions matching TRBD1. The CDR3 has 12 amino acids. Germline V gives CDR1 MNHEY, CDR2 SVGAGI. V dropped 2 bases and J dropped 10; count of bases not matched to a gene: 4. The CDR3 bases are TGTGCCAGCAGTTACCCGGGACAGCGAGCTTTCTTT. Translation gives CASSYPGQRAFF.

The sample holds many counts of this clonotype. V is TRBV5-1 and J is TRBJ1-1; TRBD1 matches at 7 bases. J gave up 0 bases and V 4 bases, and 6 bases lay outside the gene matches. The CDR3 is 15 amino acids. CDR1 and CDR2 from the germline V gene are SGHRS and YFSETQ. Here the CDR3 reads CASSIQTGMNTEAFF. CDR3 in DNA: TGCGCCAGCAGCATCCAGACAGGGATGAACACTGAAGCTTTCTTT. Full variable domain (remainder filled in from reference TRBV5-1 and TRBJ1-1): KAGVTQTPRYLIKTRGQQVTLSCSPISGHRSVSWYQQTPGQGLQFLFEYFSETQRNKGNFPGRFSGRQFSNSRSEMNVSTLELGDSALYLCASSIQTGMNTEAFFGQGTRLTVV.

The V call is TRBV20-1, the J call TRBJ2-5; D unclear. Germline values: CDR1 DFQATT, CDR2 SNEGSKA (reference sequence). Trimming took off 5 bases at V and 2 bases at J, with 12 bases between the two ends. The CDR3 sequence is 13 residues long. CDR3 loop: CSAHLGGQETQYF. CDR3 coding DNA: TGCAGTGCTCACCTCGGTGGGCAAGAGACCCAGTACTTC.